This T cell receptor beta chain emerged from a study of blood T cell repertoires in COVID-19. Study summary: Sources were T cells, B-cell-depleted T cells, or PBMCs; the material itself was cDNA or gDNA.

This table comes from immunoSEQ multiplex PCR, and its TCRdb copy is limited to in-frame clones, with some not included. Here the sample spans 93,000 or so clones, over 65% being singletons. CDR3 length equals 16 residues. Trimming took 6 bases from V and 2 from J; bases not matched to a gene: 8. Germline CDR1 reads KGHDR; CDR2 reads SFDVKD. This chain uses TRBV24-1 with TRBJ2-5; 10 bases are shared with TRBD1. The receptor's source is a human donor in a cohort sampled during active COVID-19. Sequences were obtained from peripheral blood. CDR3 sequence: CATSSVGDRGQETQYF. CDR3 nucleotides: TGTGCCACCAGTTCCGTAGGGGACAGGGGTCAAGAGACCCAGTACTTC.